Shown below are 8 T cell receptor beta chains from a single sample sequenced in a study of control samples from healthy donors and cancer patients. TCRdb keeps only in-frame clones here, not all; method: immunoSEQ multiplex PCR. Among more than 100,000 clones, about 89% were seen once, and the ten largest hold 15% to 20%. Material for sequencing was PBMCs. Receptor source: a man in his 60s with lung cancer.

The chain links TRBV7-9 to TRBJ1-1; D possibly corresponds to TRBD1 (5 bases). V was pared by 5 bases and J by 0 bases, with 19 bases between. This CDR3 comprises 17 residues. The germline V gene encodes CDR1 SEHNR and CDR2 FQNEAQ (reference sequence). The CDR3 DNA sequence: TGTGCCAGCAGCCTCACGGGATGGAGGGGCATGAACACTGAAGCTTTCTTT. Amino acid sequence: CASSLTGWRGMNTEAFF.

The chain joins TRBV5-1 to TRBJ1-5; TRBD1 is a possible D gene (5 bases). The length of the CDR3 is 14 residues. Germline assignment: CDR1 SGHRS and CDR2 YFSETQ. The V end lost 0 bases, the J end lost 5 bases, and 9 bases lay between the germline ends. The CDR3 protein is CASSLGGRDQPQHF. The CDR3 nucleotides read TGCGCCAGCAGCTTGGGGGGGAGGGATCAGCCCCAGCATTTT. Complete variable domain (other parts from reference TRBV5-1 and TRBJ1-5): KAGVTQTPRYLIKTRGQQVTLSCSPISGHRSVSWYQQTPGQGLQFLFEYFSETQRNKGNFPGRFSGRQFSNSRSEMNVSTLELGDSALYLCASSLGGRDQPQHFGDGTRLSIL.

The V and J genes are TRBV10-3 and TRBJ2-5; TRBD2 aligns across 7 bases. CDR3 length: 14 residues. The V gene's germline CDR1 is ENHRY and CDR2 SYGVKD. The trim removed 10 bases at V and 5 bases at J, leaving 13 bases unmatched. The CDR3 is CATAAGTGRETQYF. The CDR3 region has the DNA TGTGCCACCGCCGCGGGAACCGGGAGGGAGACCCAGTACTTC.

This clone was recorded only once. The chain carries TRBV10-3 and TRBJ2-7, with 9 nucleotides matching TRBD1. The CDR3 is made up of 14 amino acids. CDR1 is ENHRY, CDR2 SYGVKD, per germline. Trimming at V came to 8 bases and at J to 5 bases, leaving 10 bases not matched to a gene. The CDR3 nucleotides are TGTGCCATCTACGGGACAGGGACCGGAAACGAGCAGTACTTC. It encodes CAIYGTGTGNEQYF.

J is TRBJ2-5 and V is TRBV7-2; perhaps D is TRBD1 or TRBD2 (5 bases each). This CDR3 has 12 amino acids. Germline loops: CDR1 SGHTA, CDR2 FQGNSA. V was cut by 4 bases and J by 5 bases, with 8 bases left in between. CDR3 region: CASSSWGETQYF. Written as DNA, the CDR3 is TGTGCCAGCAGCTCCTGGGGGGAGACCCAGTACTTC.

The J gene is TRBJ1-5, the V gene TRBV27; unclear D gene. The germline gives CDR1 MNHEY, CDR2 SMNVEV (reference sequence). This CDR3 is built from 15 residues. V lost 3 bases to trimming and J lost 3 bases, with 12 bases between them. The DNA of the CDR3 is TGTGCCAGCAGTTTGTTTAACAGTCTCAATCAGCCCCAGCATTTT. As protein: CASSLFNSLNQPQHF.

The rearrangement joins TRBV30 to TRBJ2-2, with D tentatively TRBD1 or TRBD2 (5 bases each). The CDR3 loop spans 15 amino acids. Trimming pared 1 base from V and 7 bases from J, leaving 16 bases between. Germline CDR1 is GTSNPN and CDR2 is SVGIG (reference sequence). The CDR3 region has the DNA TGTGCCTGGAGTGGGGCGAATGTGAGGGGCGGGGAGCTGTTTTTT. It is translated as CAWSGANVRGGELFF.

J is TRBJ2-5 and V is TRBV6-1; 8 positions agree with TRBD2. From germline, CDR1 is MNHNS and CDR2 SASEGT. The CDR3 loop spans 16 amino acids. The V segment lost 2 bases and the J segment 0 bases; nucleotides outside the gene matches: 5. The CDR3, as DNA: TGTGCCAGCAGTGAAAAAGGCGGGGGGCACCAAGAGACCCAGTACTTC. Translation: CASSEKGGGHQETQYF.